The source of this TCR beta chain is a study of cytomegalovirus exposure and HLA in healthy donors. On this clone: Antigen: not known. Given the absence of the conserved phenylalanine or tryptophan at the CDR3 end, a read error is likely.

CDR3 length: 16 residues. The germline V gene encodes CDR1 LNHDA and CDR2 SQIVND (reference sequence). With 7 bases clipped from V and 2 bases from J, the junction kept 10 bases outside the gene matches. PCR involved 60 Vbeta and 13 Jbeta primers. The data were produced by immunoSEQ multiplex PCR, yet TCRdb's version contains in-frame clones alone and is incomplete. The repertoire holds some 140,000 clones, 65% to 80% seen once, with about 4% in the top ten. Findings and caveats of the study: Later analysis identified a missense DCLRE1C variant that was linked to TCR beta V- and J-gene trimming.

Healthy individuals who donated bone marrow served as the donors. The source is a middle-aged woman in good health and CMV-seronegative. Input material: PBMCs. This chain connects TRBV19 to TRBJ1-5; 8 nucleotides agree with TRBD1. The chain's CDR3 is CASTSSRGPGNQPQHL. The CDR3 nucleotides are TGTGCCAGTACCAGCAGCAGGGGGCCTGGCAATCAGCCCCAGCATCTT.